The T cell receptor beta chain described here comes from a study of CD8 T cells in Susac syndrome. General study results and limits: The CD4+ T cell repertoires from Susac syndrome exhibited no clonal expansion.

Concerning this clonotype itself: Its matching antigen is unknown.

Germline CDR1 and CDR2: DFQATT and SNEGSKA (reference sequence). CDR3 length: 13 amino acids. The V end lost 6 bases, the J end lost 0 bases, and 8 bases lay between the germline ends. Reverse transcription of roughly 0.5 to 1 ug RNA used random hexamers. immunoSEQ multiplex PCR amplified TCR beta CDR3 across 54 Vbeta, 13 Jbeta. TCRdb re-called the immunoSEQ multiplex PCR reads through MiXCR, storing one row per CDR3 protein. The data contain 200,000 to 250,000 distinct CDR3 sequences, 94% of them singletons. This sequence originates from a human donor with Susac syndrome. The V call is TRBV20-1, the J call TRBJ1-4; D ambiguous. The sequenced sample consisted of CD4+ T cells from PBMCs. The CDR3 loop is CSALGPTNEKLFF. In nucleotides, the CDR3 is TGCAGTGCGCTAGGGCCAACTAATGAAAAACTGTTTTTT.